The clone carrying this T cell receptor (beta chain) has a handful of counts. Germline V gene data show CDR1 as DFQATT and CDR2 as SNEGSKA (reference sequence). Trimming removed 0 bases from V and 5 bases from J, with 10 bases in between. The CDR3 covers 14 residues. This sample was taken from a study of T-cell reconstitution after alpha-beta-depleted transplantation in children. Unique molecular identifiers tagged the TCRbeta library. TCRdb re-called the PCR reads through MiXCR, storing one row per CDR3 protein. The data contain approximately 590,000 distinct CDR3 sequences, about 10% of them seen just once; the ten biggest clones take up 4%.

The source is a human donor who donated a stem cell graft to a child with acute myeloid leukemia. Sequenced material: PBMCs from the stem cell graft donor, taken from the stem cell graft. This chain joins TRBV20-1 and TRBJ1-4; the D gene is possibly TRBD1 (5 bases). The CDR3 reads CSARDRVGNEKLFF. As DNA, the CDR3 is TGCAGTGCTAGAGACAGGGTTGGGAATGAAAAACTGTTTTTT.